Described below is a single TCR beta chain sequence and its context. Its target is not known. The sample comes from a study of cytomegalovirus exposure and HLA in healthy donors. Study-wide results and limits: In a later analysis, at a false discovery rate of 0.05, about 16,000 TCR beta sequences matched HLA alleles.

Germline assignment: CDR1 PRHDT and CDR2 FYEKMQ (reference sequence). The CDR3 has 13 amino acids. Trimming pared 0 bases from V and 6 bases from J, leaving 9 bases between. PCR involved 60 Vbeta and 13 Jbeta primers. Libraries were prepared by immunoSEQ multiplex PCR; TCRdb keeps only in-frame clonotypes and omits some of them. The sample shows 90,000 to 150,000 clones, roughly three fifths of them seen only once. J is TRBJ2-7 and V is TRBV13, with D unresolved. This TCR came from a man in his forties or fifties in good health and CMV-seropositive. What was sequenced was PBMCs. CDR3 region: CASSLGRSVEQYF. The DNA of the CDR3 is TGTGCCAGCAGCTTAGGACGGAGCGTCGAGCAGTACTTC.